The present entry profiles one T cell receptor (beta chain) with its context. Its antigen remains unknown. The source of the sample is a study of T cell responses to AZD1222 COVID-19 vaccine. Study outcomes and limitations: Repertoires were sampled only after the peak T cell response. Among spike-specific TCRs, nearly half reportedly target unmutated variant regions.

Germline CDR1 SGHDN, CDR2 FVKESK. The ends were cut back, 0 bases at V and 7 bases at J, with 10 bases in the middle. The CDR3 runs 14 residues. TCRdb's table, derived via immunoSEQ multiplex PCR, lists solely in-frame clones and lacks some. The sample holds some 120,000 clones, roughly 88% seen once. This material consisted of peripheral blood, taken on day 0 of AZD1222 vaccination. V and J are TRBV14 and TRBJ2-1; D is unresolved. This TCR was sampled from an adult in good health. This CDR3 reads CASSQEVYRNEQFF. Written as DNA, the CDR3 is TGTGCCAGCAGCCAAGAGGTCTATCGGAATGAGCAGTTCTTC.